What follows are 11 T cell receptor beta chains derived from one specimen sequenced in a study of T cell repertoires and leukemia-associated antigens (dated by TCRdb to between 2017 and 2020). To prepare the library, 5' RACE was applied. Sequencing was carried out with an Illumina MiSeq. The public reads were reprocessed in TCRdb via fastp at Q25 and MiXCR, keeping in-frame beta chains. Every entry covers one CDR3 protein and lists the most common genes and DNA from its rows. The sample contains about 12,000 distinct CDR3 sequences, roughly 41% of them found a single time. The top ten clonotypes cover roughly 30% of the sample. The antigens of these receptors remain unknown. The sequencing input was CD3+ T cells sorted from blood and cultured. Source of these receptors: a female donor in good health.

In this sample, this clonotype turned up many times. The V and J genes are TRBV7-6 and TRBJ2-7; D uncertain. The CDR3 length is 12 residues. With 2 bases removed from V and 5 bases from J, the gap between germline ends came to 7 bases. Germline V gene data show CDR1 as SGHVS and CDR2 as FNYEAQ. In DNA, the CDR3 is TGTGCCAGCAGCTTATCCACCAACGAGCAGTACTTC. Its translation is CASSLSTNEQYF.

V gene TRBV20-1 combines with J gene TRBJ2-1, with a possible D match to TRBD2 (5 bases). CDR1 is DFQATT, CDR2 SNEGSKA, per germline (reference sequence). The CDR3 is made up of 15 amino acids. V lost 5 bases and J lost 6, with 20 bases in between. CDR3 residues: CSALGELEGPNEQFF. Written as DNA, the CDR3 is TGCAGTGCTCTTGGGGAACTTGAGGGCCCCAATGAGCAGTTCTTC.

V is TRBV6-4 and J is TRBJ2-1, with 10 bases matching TRBD2. Germline V CDR1 and CDR2: MRHNA, SNTAGT. Unmatched junction bases numbered 6, after V lost 5 bases and J lost 8 bases. The CDR3 has 14 amino acids. CDR3 sequence reads: CASSTSGEGHEQFF. The CDR3 coding sequence is TGTGCCAGCAGTACTAGCGGGGAGGGCCATGAGCAGTTCTTC.

For this clonotype: The CDR3 carries no conserved terminal phenylalanine or tryptophan, so it likely arises from a read error. The chain couples TRBV12-3 or TRBV12-4 to TRBJ1-2; 8 nucleotides match TRBD1. V shed 5 bases, J shed 4 bases, and the junction held 3 bases outside the gene matches. The CDR3 contains 13 residues. The CDR3 loop is CASSKGQVYGYTL. The CDR3 bases are TGTGCCAGCAGTAAGGGACAGGTCTATGGCTACACCCTC.

The chain couples TRBV5-1 to TRBJ2-2; possibly TRBD1 for D (5 bases). This CDR3 contains 16 residues. Germline V gene lookup returns CDR1 SGHRS and CDR2 YFSETQ. The V end was cut by 5 bases, the J end by 4 bases, with 18 bases between. CDR3 nucleotides: TGCGCCAGCAGGGGCTTGGGCAGGGAAGCCACCGGGGAGCTGTTTTTT. This translates into CASRGLGREATGELFF.

This chain joins TRBV5-1 and TRBJ2-7, with D possibly called TRBD1 or TRBD2 (6 bases each). Germline lookup yields CDR1 SGHRS and CDR2 YFSETQ. Trimming took off 5 bases at V and 5 bases at J, with 14 bases between the two ends. This CDR3 has 13 residues. CDR3 loop: CASRRGARDEQYF. DNA of the CDR3: TGCGCCAGCAGAAGGGGGGCGAGAGACGAGCAGTACTTC.

This clonotype showed up many times. The chain links TRBV3-1 to TRBJ2-7; 9 bases are a match to TRBD2. Germline CDR1 reads LGHDT; CDR2 reads YNNKEL (reference sequence). This CDR3 region has 15 residues. V was pared by 2 bases and J by 6 bases, with 8 bases of the junction left unmatched. In nucleotides, the CDR3 is TGTGCCAGCAGCCAATGGAATAGCGGGAGCAGCGAGCAGTACTTC. Its protein is CASSQWNSGSSEQYF.

This clonotype appeared once. The rearrangement links TRBV20-1 to TRBJ2-3, with D unresolved. Germline V gene data show CDR1 as DFQATT and CDR2 as SNEGSKA (reference sequence). The CDR3 covers 16 residues. Trimming pared 0 bases from V and 2 bases from J, leaving 15 bases between. CDR3 nucleotide sequence: TGCAGTGCTAGAGATCGAGACAAGCGCGTCACAGATACGCAGTATTTT. Its translation is CSARDRDKRVTDTQYF.

This clonotype was recorded a few times. The gene calls are TRBV12-3 or TRBV12-4 and TRBJ1-2, with D uncertain. Trimming left V 1 base short and J 7 bases short, with 7 bases between. The CDR3 has 12 residues. As DNA, the CDR3 is TGTGCCAGCAGTTTAGACACCTCTGGCTACACCTTC. Residues: CASSLDTSGYTF.

This clonotype was counted only a few times. An end of the junction does not agree with germline; a read error may underlie this. The rearrangement links TRBV20-1 to TRBJ1-1; the D gene is possibly TRBD1 (6 bases). The CDR3 length is 13 residues. Germline CDR1 reads DFQATT; CDR2 reads SNEGSKA (reference sequence). This chain's CDR3 is CSARGPRDTEVFF. The CDR3 nucleotides are TGCAGTGCTAGAGGGCCCAGGGACACTGAAGTTTTCTTT.

In its sample, this clonotype ranks as medium-sized. J is TRBJ1-4 and V is TRBV10-3, with 7 bases matching TRBD1. The length of the CDR3 is 15 residues. The germline V gene has CDR1 ENHRY and CDR2 SYGVKD. Trimming removed 6 bases from V and 2 bases from J; junction bases left unmatched: 6. CDR3 in DNA: TGTGCCATCAGCGAGGGGGCGCAGACTAATGAAAAACTGTTTTTT. It codes for CAISEGAQTNEKLFF.